The 10 T cell receptor beta chains below come from one sample, sequenced in a study of vaccination and CD4 T cells after COVID-19. These receptors' antigens are unknown. The treatment was: approximately 9-day PBMC culture with coronavirus spike peptide pools or control peptides (ViraFEST assay). An Oncomine TCR Beta short-read assay was used to sequence the DNA from cultured CD4+ T cells. Each CDR3 protein is one row after TCRdb ran MiXCR on the PCR reads. The table shows 16,000 or so distinct CDR3 sequences, with around 50% occurring only once. The sample here was CD4+ T cells from blood, cultured in vitro, taken before SARS-CoV-2 vaccination. The receptors stem from a human donor who had recovered from COVID-19.

The chain uses TRBV24-1 and TRBJ2-2, with a possible D match to TRBD2 (5 bases). The CDR3 runs 16 residues. The germline V gene has CDR1 KGHDR and CDR2 SFDVKD. Trimming took off 2 bases at V and 6 bases at J, with 15 bases between the two ends. The CDR3 nucleotides are TGTGCCACCAGTGATTCCACAACGACGGGGTCCGGGGAGCTGTTTTTT. This encodes CATSDSTTTGSGELFF.

This chain connects TRBV11-3 to TRBJ1-1; a weak D match, TRBD1 (5 bases). The CDR3 extends over 13 amino acids. With 4 bases removed from V and 4 bases from J, the gap between germline ends came to 10 bases. Germline CDR1 SGHNT, CDR2 YENEEA. As DNA, the CDR3 is TGTGCCAGCAGCTCCTACGGGGCCACTGAAGCTTTCTTT. This sequence encodes CASSSYGATEAFF. The variable domain in full, with the rest retrieved from reference TRBV11-3 and TRBJ1-1, is EAGVVQSPRYKIIEKKQPVAFWCNPISGHNTLYWYLQNLGQGPELLIRYENEEAVDDSQLPKDRFSAERLKGVDSTLKIQPAELGDSAVYLCASSSYGATEAFFGQGTRLTVV.

This clonotype turned up a few times. This chain connects TRBV27 to TRBJ1-6, with 9 bases aligning to TRBD1. Germline V gives CDR1 MNHEY, CDR2 SMNVEV (reference sequence). V lost 0 bases to trimming and J lost 6 bases; unmatched junction nucleotides: 0. The CDR3 length is 15 residues. The CDR3 DNA reads TGTGCCAGCAGTTTATCGGGACAGGGTAATTCACCCCTCCACTTT. The encoded protein is CASSLSGQGNSPLHF.

This chain connects TRBV7-2 to TRBJ1-6; D remains unclear. Germline CDR1 reads SGHTA; CDR2 reads FQGNSA. Trimming stripped 1 base from V and 4 bases from J, with 5 bases between. The CDR3 loop spans 14 amino acids. CDR3 amino acids: CASSLEGYNSPLHF. In nucleotides, the CDR3 is TGTGCCAGCAGCTTAGAAGGGTATAATTCACCCCTCCACTTT.

This clonotype was detected a few times. The chain joins TRBV19 to TRBJ1-2; D is possibly TRBD1 (5 bases). The CDR3 covers 14 residues. V shed 7 bases and J shed 8 bases, with 20 bases lying between them. Germline CDR1 LNHDA, CDR2 SQIVND (reference sequence). The CDR3 is CASTSLGTIGGYTF. The DNA of the CDR3 is TGTGCCAGTACCAGTCTGGGGACTATCGGAGGCTACACCTTC. The complete variable domain, with remaining parts taken from reference TRBV19 and TRBJ1-2, reads DGGITQSPKYLFRKEGQNVTLSCEQNLNHDAMYWYRQDPGQGLRLIYYSQIVNDFQKGDIAEGYSVSREKKESFPLTVTSAQKNPTAFYLCASTSLGTIGGYTFGSGTRLTVV.

This clonotype appeared a few times. This chain connects TRBV6-2 or TRBV6-3 to TRBJ1-5; possible D gene TRBD1, 5 bases. Between the trimmed V and J ends, which lost 0 bases and 6 bases, there was a span of 9 bases. Germline lookup yields CDR1 MNHEY and CDR2 SVGEGT. This CDR3 has 14 residues. CDR3 in amino acids: CASSYSVGGQPQHF. The CDR3 DNA is TGTGCCAGCAGTTACTCGGTGGGGGGTCAGCCCCAGCATTTT.

This clonotype was seen a handful of times. V gene TRBV10-3 combines with J gene TRBJ2-7; 10 bases map to TRBD1. This CDR3 contains 16 residues. The trim removed 0 bases at V and 5 bases at J, leaving 7 bases unmatched. In germline, CDR1 is ENHRY, CDR2 SYGVKD. CDR3 DNA: TGTGCCATCAGTGAGTCAGGGACAGGGGTTAGCCACGAGCAGTACTTC. It specifies CAISESGTGVSHEQYF.

This chain connects TRBV7-2 to TRBJ2-1; TRBD2 agrees at 11 bases. The trim removed 1 base at V and 13 bases at J, leaving 15 bases unmatched. The CDR3 has 17 residues. CDR1 is SGHTA and CDR2 is FQGNSA in the germline V gene. CDR3 amino acids: CASSLVLRLAGPVPQFF. The CDR3 DNA reads as TGTGCCAGCAGCTTAGTCTTGAGACTAGCGGGACCAGTCCCTCAGTTCTTC.

The chain is built from TRBV7-3 and TRBJ2-5; D not resolved. The CDR3 sequence is 15 residues long. In germline, CDR1 is SGHTA, CDR2 FQGTGA. V was shortened by 4 bases and J by 2 bases, with 14 bases between the two germline ends. The CDR3 reads CASSSGGLPQETQYF. The CDR3 coding sequence is TGTGCCAGCAGCTCCGGCGGCCTACCGCAAGAGACCCAGTACTTC. Full variable domain (outside the CDR3, taken from reference TRBV7-3 and TRBJ2-5): GAGVSQTPSNKVTEKGKYVELRCDPISGHTALYWYRQSLGQGPEFLIYFQGTGAADDSGLPNDRFFAVRPEGSVSTLKIQRTERGDSAVYLCASSSGGLPQETQYFGPGTRLLVL.

This sequence joins TRBV5-1 and TRBJ1-2; maybe TRBD1 (5 bases). The length of the CDR3 is 15 residues. Trimming stripped 3 bases from V and 4 bases from J, with 16 bases between. Germline-derived CDR1 and CDR2 are SGHRS and YFSETQ. The CDR3 region is CASSSEEGNFYGYTF. The CDR3 region has the DNA TGCGCCAGCAGCTCAGAGGAGGGGAACTTCTATGGCTACACCTTC.